The 22 T cell receptor beta chains reported below all come from one sample, sequenced in a study of T cells in Graves' hyperthyroidism and ophthalmopathy. TCR beta CDR3 sequences were amplified from RNA transcripts. First-round RT-PCR targeting the TCR CDR3 was performed with the HTBI primer set. TCRdb reprocessed the multiplex PCR reads via MiXCR and lists one record per CDR3 protein. The sample consists of 640,000 or so distinct CDR3 sequences, about 14% of them appearing once. Material for sequencing was blood. These receptors were collected from a woman between 40 and 50 years old with Graves' ophthalmopathy.

This clonotype was detected ten times or more. The V and J genes are TRBV2 and TRBJ2-2; 10 bases match TRBD2. CDR1 is SNHLY and CDR2 is FYNNEI in the germline V gene. This CDR3 has 15 amino acids. V lost 3 bases and J lost 6; bases outside the gene matches: 4. This CDR3 reads CASSESLAGAGELFF. DNA for the CDR3: TGTGCCAGCAGTGAGAGTCTAGCGGGAGCCGGGGAGCTGTTTTTT.

This clonotype has at least ten counts. V and J are TRBV18 and TRBJ2-7; TRBD1 matches at 7 bases. Per the germline V gene, CDR1 is KGHSH and CDR2 is LQKENI. The CDR3 consists of 15 residues. Losses at the gene ends were 1 base for V and 0 bases for J; bases not matched to a gene: 3. Here the CDR3 DNA reads TGTGCCAGCTCACCACGAAGGGACAGCTCCTACGAGCAGTACTTC. As protein: CASSPRRDSSYEQYF.

This clonotype was found many times. The CDR3 DNA is TGCGCCAGCAGGACAGGGCCGAGCGGGACTGAAGCTTTCTTT. Amino acids: CASRTGPSGTEAFF. This sequence joins TRBV5-1 and TRBJ1-1; 7 bases agree with TRBD1. CDR3 length equals 14 residues. CDR1 is SGHRS and CDR2 is YFSETQ in the germline V gene. V shed 5 bases, J shed 5 bases, and the junction held 9 bases outside the gene matches.

This clonotype was seen many times. The chain is built from TRBV6-5 and TRBJ2-2; 8 bases agree with TRBD2. The trim removed 4 bases at V and 7 bases at J, leaving 8 bases unmatched. There are 15 residues in the CDR3. Germline lookup yields CDR1 MNHEY and CDR2 SVGAGI. CDR3 protein: CASSFTAGVGGELFF. Written as DNA, the CDR3 is TGTGCCAGCAGTTTTACAGCGGGAGTAGGCGGGGAGCTGTTTTTT.

This clonotype was counted once. CDR3 sequence (DNA): TGTGCCTGGAGTTTGGCAGGGGCTGCCTACGAGCAGTACTTC. Protein sequence: CAWSLAGAAYEQYF. This sequence joins TRBV30 and TRBJ2-7, with a possible D match to TRBD1 (6 bases). The V gene lost 2 bases and the J gene lost 2 bases, with 13 bases spanning the gap. The CDR3 is 14 amino acids. Per germline, CDR1 GTSNPN and CDR2 SVGIG (reference sequence).

The chain joins TRBV10-3 to TRBJ2-7; TRBD1 might be the D (5 bases). Trimming removed 3 bases at V and 3 bases at J, with 18 bases between. The CDR3 covers 16 residues. Germline-derived CDR1 and CDR2 are ENHRY and SYGVKD. In nucleotides, the CDR3 is TGTGCCATCAGTGAAACCCCAGGGTTTGACGGCTACGAGCAGTACTTC. This translates into CAISETPGFDGYEQYF.

This clonotype showed up many times. This chain links TRBV9 with TRBJ2-5; D might be TRBD1 (6 bases). The germline V gene has CDR1 SGDLS and CDR2 YYNGEE. The CDR3 is 15 amino acids. The V end was cut by 3 bases, the J end by 4 bases, with 16 bases between. CDR3 in amino acids: CASSGGGGRRETQYF. CDR3 nucleotides: TGTGCCAGCAGCGGCGGTGGGGGCAGACGAGAGACCCAGTACTTC.

This clonotype came up many times. The V call is TRBV12-3 or TRBV12-4, the J call TRBJ2-7, with 13 bases fitting TRBD2. V trimming: 5 bases; J trimming: 7 bases; junction bases outside the gene matches: 5. The CDR3 spans 14 residues. CDR3 in amino acids: CASSPTSGRREQYF. CDR3 coding DNA: TGTGCCAGCAGTCCGACTAGCGGGAGGAGAGAGCAGTACTTC.

A note on this clonotype: It is likely a read error, because the conserved phenylalanine at the end of the CDR3 is missing. No DNA is shown, since the ends of the CDR3 on it are uncertain; the CDR3 is the one TCRdb lists. The CDR3 protein is CASSLVGAG. This chain joins TRBV7-2 and TRBJ2-7; the D segment call TRBD2 is taken from the table without a DNA check. Germline CDR1 reads SGHTA; CDR2 reads FQGNSA. The CDR3 adds up to 9 amino acids, both ends counted.

The gene calls are TRBV29-1 and TRBJ1-1; D is perhaps TRBD1 (5 bases). The CDR3 sequence is 12 residues long. Germline V gene data show CDR1 as SQVTM and CDR2 as ANQGSEA. Deletions cut 5 bases from V and 8 bases from J, with 15 bases between. CDR3 amino acids: CSVRSQGGEAFF. The CDR3 bases are TGCAGCGTTCGCTCCCAGGGCGGAGAAGCTTTCTTT.

This clonotype was counted at least ten times. The chain couples TRBV6-5 to TRBJ1-3; 7 bases map to TRBD1. Germline assignment: CDR1 MNHEY and CDR2 SVGAGI. The CDR3 consists of 16 residues. The V and J ends lost 2 bases and 7 bases, in that order; junction bases with no gene match: 11. In DNA, the CDR3 is TGTGCCAGCAGTTACCCGGGGAGAGGGGGCGGGAACACCATATATTTT. It specifies CASSYPGRGGGNTIYF.

This clonotype was seen many times. V is TRBV19 and J is TRBJ1-3; the D is unclear. The CDR3 length is 14 residues. V dropped 3 bases and J dropped 0 bases, with 6 bases sitting between them. Per germline, CDR1 LNHDA and CDR2 SQIVND (reference sequence). The CDR3 bases are TGTGCCAGTAGTATGACCGGCTCTGGAAACACCATATATTTT. As protein: CASSMTGSGNTIYF.

In this sample, this clonotype turned up many times. The rearrangement joins TRBV27 to TRBJ1-5, with D tentatively TRBD1 (5 bases). The CDR3 has 13 amino acids. Germline V gives CDR1 MNHEY, CDR2 SMNVEV (reference sequence). V was cut by 6 bases and J by 1 base, with 7 bases left in between. The CDR3: CASRWDSNQPQHF. CDR3 nucleotide sequence: TGTGCCAGCAGGTGGGACAGCAATCAGCCCCAGCATTTT.

In the case of this clonotype: Since a much larger clone is just one base distant, this may be a read error. This chain connects TRBV27 to TRBJ2-5; the D is unclear. There are 14 residues in the CDR3. V lost 8 bases to trimming and J lost 5 bases, with 18 bases between them. Germline CDR1 reads MNHEY; CDR2 reads SMNVEV (reference sequence). The CDR3 nucleotides read TGTGCCAGCGGCACCACGAGAAGTGCGGAGACCCAGTACTTC. Protein sequence: CASGTTRSAETQYF.

This clonotype was seen at least ten times. The chain has TRBV6-1 and TRBJ2-2, with 8 nucleotides matching TRBD1. V shed 10 bases, J shed 4 bases, and the junction held 8 bases outside the gene matches. Germline V gene data show CDR1 as MNHNS and CDR2 as SASEGT. The CDR3 consists of 14 residues. In DNA, the CDR3 is TGTGCCATAACGACAGGGGTGCTCACCGGGGAGCTGTTTTTT. Protein product: CAITTGVLTGELFF.

With respect to this clonotype: A much larger clone differs by one base, so this may be a read error. V usage is TRBV28 and J usage is TRBJ2-5; TRBD2 matches at 13 bases. The junction had 12 bases not matched to a gene; V was cut back by 2 bases and J by 9 bases. CDR1 and CDR2 (germline): MDHEN, SYDVKM. The CDR3 has 17 residues. The CDR3 DNA reads TGTGCCAGCAGTTTAAGCTCGGGACTAGCGGGATACGAGGCCCAGTACTTC. It translates to CASSLSSGLAGYEAQYF.

This clonotype was found many times. This chain joins TRBV7-3 and TRBJ2-7; D is perhaps TRBD2 (6 bases). V was trimmed by 3 bases and J by 3 bases, leaving 9 bases between them. The germline V gene has CDR1 SGHTA and CDR2 FQGTGA. This CDR3 has 13 amino acids. In DNA, the CDR3 is TGTGCCAGCAGCTTTCAGGGAGGCTACGAGCAGTACTTC. As protein: CASSFQGGYEQYF.

This clonotype was seen a few times. V gene TRBV7-9 combines with J gene TRBJ2-2; no reliable D call. Trimming shortened V by 3 bases and J by 1 base, and 6 bases separated the two germline ends. The germline CDR1 and CDR2 sequences are SEHNR and FQNEAQ (reference sequence). This CDR3 is built from 14 residues. CDR3 protein: CASSFDLNTGELFF. In DNA, the CDR3 is TGTGCCAGCAGCTTTGACTTGAACACCGGGGAGCTGTTTTTT.

This clonotype was seen at least ten times. The chain has TRBV28 and TRBJ1-2, with TRBD1 as a possible D gene (6 bases). In germline, CDR1 is MDHEN, CDR2 SYDVKM. Between the trimmed V and J ends, which lost 7 bases and 4 bases, there was a span of 16 bases. The length of the CDR3 is 14 residues. The CDR3 coding sequence is TGTGCCAGCATGACCAGCAGGGGTACCTATGGCTACACCTTC. It codes for CASMTSRGTYGYTF.

This clonotype was seen more than once but under ten times. V and J are TRBV5-1 and TRBJ2-2; 8 bases line up with TRBD2. There are 15 residues in the CDR3. Germline V lookup: CDR1 SGHRS, CDR2 YFSETQ. With 4 bases clipped from V and 6 bases from J, the junction kept 8 bases outside the gene matches. The CDR3 bases are TGCGCCAGCAGCCTGCGGGAGGCTCGACCCGGGGAGCTGTTTTTT. Protein product: CASSLREARPGELFF.

This clonotype has a handful of counts. V gene TRBV6-5 combines with J gene TRBJ2-7; no clear D gene. Germline CDR1 MNHEY, CDR2 SVGAGI. Trimming took 3 bases from V and 3 from J, leaving 12 bases between them. The length of the CDR3 is 14 residues. CDR3 DNA: TGTGCCAGCAGTTATAGTAATACGGGCTACGAGCAGTACTTC. This sequence encodes CASSYSNTGYEQYF.

Many counts were recorded for this clonotype. This may be a read error, as it is one base from a much larger clone. The chain is built from TRBV6-2 or TRBV6-3 and TRBJ1-1; D unresolved. Deletions cut 0 bases from V and 4 bases from J, with 12 bases between. There are 15 residues in the CDR3. From germline, CDR1 is MNHEY and CDR2 SVGEGT. CDR3 in DNA: TGTGCCAGCAGTTACTCGGGGAGCCTGAGCACTGAAGCTTTCTTT. Protein sequence: CASSYSGSLSTEAFF.